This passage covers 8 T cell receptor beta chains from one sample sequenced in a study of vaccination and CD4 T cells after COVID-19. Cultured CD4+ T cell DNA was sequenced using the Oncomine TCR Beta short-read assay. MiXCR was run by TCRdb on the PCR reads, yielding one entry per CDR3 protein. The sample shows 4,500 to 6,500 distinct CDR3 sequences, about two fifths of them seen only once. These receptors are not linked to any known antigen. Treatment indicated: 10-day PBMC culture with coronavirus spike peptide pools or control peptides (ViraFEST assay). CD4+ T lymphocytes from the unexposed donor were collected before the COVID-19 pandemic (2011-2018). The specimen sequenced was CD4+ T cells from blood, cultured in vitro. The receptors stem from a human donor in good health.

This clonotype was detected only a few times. CDR3 nucleotides: TGTGCCAGCAGTTCCAAAGAGACCCAGTACTTC. It yields the protein CASSSKETQYF. The chain carries TRBV6-5 and TRBJ2-5; D uncertain. V gave up 4 bases and J gave up 3 bases, with 3 bases separating them. CDR3 length: 11 amino acids. Germline CDR1 MNHEY, CDR2 SVGAGI.

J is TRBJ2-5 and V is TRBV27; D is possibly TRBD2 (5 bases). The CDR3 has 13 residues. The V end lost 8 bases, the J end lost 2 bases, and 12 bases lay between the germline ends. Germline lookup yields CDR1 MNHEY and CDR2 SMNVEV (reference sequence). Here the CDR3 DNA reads TGTGCCAGCGGACGGAGCGGACAAGAGACCCAGTACTTC. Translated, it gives CASGRSGQETQYF.

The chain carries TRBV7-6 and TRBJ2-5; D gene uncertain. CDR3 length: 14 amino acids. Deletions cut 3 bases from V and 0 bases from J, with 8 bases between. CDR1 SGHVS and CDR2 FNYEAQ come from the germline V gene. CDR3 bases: TGTGCCAGCAGCTTGGGCAGTTACCAAGAGACCCAGTACTTC. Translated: CASSLGSYQETQYF.

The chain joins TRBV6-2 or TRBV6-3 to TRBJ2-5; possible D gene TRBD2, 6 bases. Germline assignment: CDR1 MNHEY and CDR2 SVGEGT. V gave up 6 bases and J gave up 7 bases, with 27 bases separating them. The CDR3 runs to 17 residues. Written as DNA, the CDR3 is TGTGCCAGCAGCCACCCCTCAGGCGGGGTATTTAGAGGGACCCAGTACTTC. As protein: CASSHPSGGVFRGTQYF.

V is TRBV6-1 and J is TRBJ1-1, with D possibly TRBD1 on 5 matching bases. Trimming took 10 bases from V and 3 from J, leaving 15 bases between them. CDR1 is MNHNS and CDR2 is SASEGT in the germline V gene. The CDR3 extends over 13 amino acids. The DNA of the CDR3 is TGTGCCACCTGGGGACGGTCCTACACTGAAGCTTTCTTT. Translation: CATWGRSYTEAFF.

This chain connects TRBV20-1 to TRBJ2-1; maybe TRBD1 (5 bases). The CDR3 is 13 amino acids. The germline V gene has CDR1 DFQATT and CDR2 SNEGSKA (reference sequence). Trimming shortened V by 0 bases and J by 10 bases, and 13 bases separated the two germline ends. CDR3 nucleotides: TGCAGTGCTAGAGATCAGGGCCTCAGGGAGCAGTTCTTC. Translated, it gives CSARDQGLREQFF.

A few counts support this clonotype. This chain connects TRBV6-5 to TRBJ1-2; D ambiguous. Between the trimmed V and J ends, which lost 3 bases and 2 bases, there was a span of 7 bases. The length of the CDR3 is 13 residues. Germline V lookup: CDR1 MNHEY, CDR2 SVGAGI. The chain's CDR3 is CASSYYRNYGYTF. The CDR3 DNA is TGTGCCAGCAGTTATTACAGAAACTATGGCTACACCTTC.

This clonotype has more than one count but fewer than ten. In DNA form, the CDR3 reads TGTGCCAGCACCTCGAGACCGGAGGGGGACATCACCCTCCACTTT. This translates into CASTSRPEGDITLHF. The chain couples TRBV6-1 to TRBJ1-6; a weak D match, TRBD1 (6 bases). The V end was cut by 7 bases, the J end by 14 bases, with 24 bases between. The CDR3 length is 15 residues. In germline, CDR1 is MNHNS, CDR2 SASEGT.